This is a list of T cell receptor beta chains from one sample in a study of cytomegalovirus exposure and HLA in healthy donors. Profiling relied on immunoSEQ multiplex PCR, and the TCRdb table lists in-frame clones only, not all of them. The data hold about 160,000 clones, with 65% to 85% observed a single time. Input material: PBMCs. These receptors were collected from a woman aged 25 to 39 in good health and CMV-seropositive. The CDR3 runs from the conserved cysteine through the conserved F or W. D genes are given only for firm matches. The size entry is marked missing in some rows and otherwise reads once, few, many or a size class.

CDR3: CASSLVTGTFYGYTF
DNA: TGTGCCAGCAGCTTGGTGACAGGGACTTTCTACGGCTACACCTTC
D: TRBD1
length: 15
V: TRBV5-5
size: -
J: TRBJ1-2

CDR3: CASSVNRGLGNQPQHF
DNA: TGTGCCAGTAGCGTAAACAGGGGGCTAGGCAATCAGCCCCAGCATTTT
D: TRBD1
length: 16
V: TRBV19
size: -
J: TRBJ1-5

CDR3: CASSLWDRDREQYF
DNA: TGTGCCAGCAGCTTATGGGACAGGGATCGGGAGCAGTACTTC
D: TRBD1
length: 14
V: TRBV11-2
size: -
J: TRBJ2-7

CDR3: CASSVSGGTEAFF
DNA: TGTGCCAGCAGTGTGAGTGGAGGCACTGAAGCTTTCTTT
D: -
length: 13
V: TRBV2
size: -
J: TRBJ1-1

CDR3: CASSAEQGSSGNTIYF
DNA: TGTGCCAGCAGTGCTGAACAGGGGAGCTCTGGAAACACCATATATTTT
D: TRBD1
length: 16
V: TRBV2
size: few
J: TRBJ1-3

CDR3: CASSPTGADTEAFF
DNA: TGCGCCAGCAGCCCTACAGGGGCCGACACTGAAGCTTTCTTT
D: TRBD1
length: 14
V: TRBV5-1
size: once
J: TRBJ1-1

CDR3: CASSQTYTGQSNQPQHF
DNA: TGCGCCAGCAGCCAAACTTATACTGGACAGAGCAATCAGCCCCAGCATTTT
D: -
length: 17
V: TRBV4-1
size: -
J: TRBJ1-5

CDR3: CASSQDHAREGTGELFF
DNA: TGCGCCAGCAGCCAAGATCACGCCCGGGAGGGCACCGGGGAGCTGTTTTTT
D: TRBD2
length: 17
V: TRBV4-3
size: -
J: TRBJ2-2

CDR3: CASSTTGKNNQETQYF
DNA: TGTGCCAGCAGCACCACAGGGAAGAATAACCAAGAGACCCAGTACTTC
D: -
length: 16
V: TRBV9
size: few
J: TRBJ2-5

CDR3: CSSTLRTGESYTF
DNA: TGTTCCAGCACCCTTAGGACAGGGGAGAGCTACACCTTC
D: TRBD1
length: 13
V: TRBV7-9
size: -
J: TRBJ1-2

CDR3: CASSPGVFYGYTF
DNA: TGTGCCAGCAGTCCAGGGGTTTTCTATGGCTACACCTTC
D: -
length: 13
V: TRBV6-5
size: -
J: TRBJ1-2

CDR3: CAWSISGGAETQYF
DNA: TGTGCCTGGAGTATTAGCGGGGGGGCGGAGACCCAGTACTTC
D: TRBD2
length: 14
V: TRBV30
size: -
J: TRBJ2-5

CDR3: CASSPSNDRAYEQYF
DNA: TGTGCCAGCTCGCCTTCAAATGACAGGGCCTACGAGCAGTACTTC
D: TRBD1
length: 15
V: TRBV18
size: -
J: TRBJ2-7

CDR3: CASSRGQVHGYTF
DNA: TGCGCCAGCAGCCGCGGACAGGTCCATGGCTACACCTTC
D: TRBD1
length: 13
V: TRBV4-3
size: -
J: TRBJ1-2

CDR3: CASSWGGATQYF
DNA: TGTGCCAGCAGCTGGGGCGGGGCGACCCAGTACTTC
D: -
length: 12
V: TRBV7-2
size: -
J: TRBJ2-5

CDR3: CASSFDGPQGGTQYF
DNA: TGTGCCAGCAGTTTTGACGGTCCCCAAGGCGGGACCCAGTACTTC
D: -
length: 15
V: TRBV27
size: -
J: TRBJ2-5

CDR3: CASRGQDTTPLHF
DNA: TGTGCCAGCAGAGGACAAGATACTACACCCCTCCACTTT
D: -
length: 13
V: TRBV28
size: -
J: TRBJ1-6

CDR3: CASSTSGIQETQYF
DNA: TGTGCCAGCAGCACAAGCGGCATACAAGAGACCCAGTACTTC
D: -
length: 14
V: TRBV9
size: -
J: TRBJ2-5

CDR3: CASNQGARVDTHYF
DNA: TGTGCCAGCAACCAGGGGGCACGGGTTGATACCCATTACTTC
D: TRBD1
length: 14
V: TRBV5-6
size: -
J: TRBJ2-5

CDR3: CASSLGQGTEAFF
DNA: TGTGCCAGCAGCTTAGGTCAGGGAACTGAAGCTTTCTTT
D: -
length: 13
V: TRBV11-2
size: -
J: TRBJ1-1

CDR3: CASSPTAGGPHEQFF
DNA: TGTGCCAGCTCACCCACAGCGGGGGGGCCGCATGAGCAGTTCTTC
D: TRBD2
length: 15
V: TRBV18
size: -
J: TRBJ2-1

CDR3: CASSFLTEQETQYF
DNA: TGTGCCAGCAGCTTTCTCACAGAGCAAGAGACCCAGTACTTC
D: -
length: 14
V: TRBV5-4
size: -
J: TRBJ2-5

CDR3: CASSLRIAETQYF
DNA: TGTGCCAGCAGTTTGAGGATAGCCGAGACCCAGTACTTC
D: -
length: 13
V: TRBV27
size: -
J: TRBJ2-5

CDR3: CASRKDRGLNEQFF
DNA: TGTGCCAGCAGGAAGGACAGGGGGCTCAATGAGCAGTTCTTC
D: TRBD1
length: 14
V: TRBV2
size: -
J: TRBJ2-1

CDR3: CASSLARPGLAKNIQYF
DNA: TGTGCCAGCAGCTTAGCGCGGCCGGGGTTAGCCAAAAACATTCAGTACTTC
D: -
length: 17
V: TRBV7-8
size: -
J: TRBJ2-4

CDR3: CAWSVLGNTIYF
DNA: TGTGCCTGGAGTGTACTGGGAAACACCATATATTTT
D: -
length: 12
V: TRBV30
size: few
J: TRBJ1-3

CDR3: CASSVPGSEAFF
DNA: TGTGCCAGCAGCGTTCCAGGATCTGAAGCTTTCTTT
D: -
length: 12
V: TRBV13
size: -
J: TRBJ1-1

CDR3: CASSHRGQPQHF
DNA: TGTGCCAGCAGTCACAGGGGCCAGCCCCAGCATTTT
D: TRBD1
length: 12
V: TRBV6-6
size: -
J: TRBJ1-5

CDR3: CASPPGQGDVSNYGYTF
DNA: TGTGCCAGCCCTCCCGGACAGGGAGATGTTTCTAACTATGGCTACACCTTC
D: TRBD1
length: 17
V: TRBV2
size: -
J: TRBJ1-2

CDR3: CASSLSPGDTEAFF
DNA: TGTGCCAGCAGCTTGTCGCCAGGGGACACTGAAGCTTTCTTT
D: -
length: 14
V: TRBV7-8
size: -
J: TRBJ1-1

CDR3: CASRTGGSGTEAFF
DNA: TGTGCCAGCAGGACAGGGGGCAGTGGCACTGAAGCTTTCTTT
D: TRBD1
length: 14
V: TRBV7-9
size: -
J: TRBJ1-1

CDR3: CASSKEVQGQGAYEQYF
DNA: TGCGCCAGCAGCAAAGAAGTCCAGGGGCAGGGGGCCTACGAGCAGTACTTC
D: TRBD1
length: 17
V: TRBV4-3
size: -
J: TRBJ2-7

CDR3: CASSVGTWAGELFF
DNA: TGTGCCAGCAGCGTGGGGACATGGGCCGGGGAGCTGTTTTTT
D: -
length: 14
V: TRBV9
size: -
J: TRBJ2-2

CDR3: CASSHLQGTNEKLFF
DNA: TGTGCCAGCAGCCATCTACAGGGGACTAATGAAAAACTGTTTTTT
D: TRBD1
length: 15
V: TRBV4-2
size: -
J: TRBJ1-4

CDR3: CASSFRRGVIMEQYF
DNA: TGTGCCAGCAGCTTTCGCAGGGGGGTTATTATGGAGCAGTACTTC
D: -
length: 15
V: TRBV7-2
size: -
J: TRBJ2-7

CDR3: CASSRDNYGYTF
DNA: TGTGCCAGCTCACGAGATAACTATGGCTACACCTTC
D: -
length: 12
V: TRBV18
size: -
J: TRBJ1-2

CDR3: CASSLDSPNQPQHF
DNA: TGTGCCAGCAGCTTAGATTCTCCTAATCAGCCCCAGCATTTT
D: -
length: 14
V: TRBV7-9
size: -
J: TRBJ1-5

CDR3: CASSPFTGGTHVEAFF
DNA: TGTGCCAGCTCACCTTTTACAGGGGGCACGCACGTCGAAGCTTTCTTT
D: TRBD1
length: 16
V: TRBV18
size: -
J: TRBJ1-1

CDR3: CASSSRTGFGETQYF
DNA: TGTGCCAGCAGCTCTAGGACAGGGTTCGGAGAGACCCAGTACTTC
D: TRBD1
length: 15
V: TRBV5-5
size: -
J: TRBJ2-5

CDR3: CSVETGGVGYGYTF
DNA: TGCAGCGTTGAGACAGGGGGCGTAGGCTATGGCTACACCTTC
D: TRBD1
length: 14
V: TRBV29-1
size: -
J: TRBJ1-2

CDR3: CAWTKRGLAEAFF
DNA: TGTGCCTGGACTAAAAGGGGGTTGGCTGAAGCTTTCTTT
D: -
length: 13
V: TRBV30
size: -
J: TRBJ1-1

CDR3: CASSFWGRDTQYF
DNA: TGCGCCAGCAGTTTCTGGGGGCGAGATACGCAGTATTTT
D: -
length: 13
V: TRBV5-1
size: few
J: TRBJ2-3